This T cell receptor beta chain was sequenced in a study of blood T cell repertoires in COVID-19. Background on the study: The analysed material was cDNA or gDNA that came from T cells, B-cell-depleted T cells, or PBMCs.

Followed longitudinally, the Seattle patients had been enrolled during active infection. Authors' processing steps: By means of reference gene primer amplification, nucleated cell counts were estimated. Repertoires were generated with immunoSEQ multiplex PCR, while TCRdb's copy carries only in-frame clones and drops some. That table furnishes V, J and clone size, whereas the DNA furnished D and trimming. The profile shows 220,000 or so clones, roughly 90% of them singletons. What was sequenced was peripheral blood. This clonotype was obtained from a man aged 55 to 70 with COVID-19, enrolled during active disease.

CDR3 nucleotide sequence: TGTGCCAGTTCTTACAGGGGGCGATCGGACACCGGGGAGCTGTTTTTT. Protein product: CASSYRGRSDTGELFF. The chain joins TRBV6-6 to TRBJ2-2, with 9 bases aligning to TRBD1. The germline V gene has CDR1 MNHNY and CDR2 SVGAGI (reference sequence). V gave up 9 bases and J gave up 3 bases; unmatched junction bases: 11. The CDR3 spans 16 residues.